This TCR beta chain stems from a study of a mutant IDH1 vaccine in newly diagnosed glioma. Across the whole study: Among treated patients, approximately 62% were male and roughly 38% female, and mean age was about 40 years. The therapy given earlier, which was standard therapy, consisted of radiotherapy, temozolomide, or both, and most of the patients received both. Study observations and caveats: Seemingly, pseudoprogression had no relation to changes in the top peripheral T cell clonotypes. The vaccine induced immune responses, and these occurred in approximately 94% of patients.

Time point meaning: baseline, week 1 (first vaccination visit). This sample's treatment: pre-vaccination baseline after standard-of-care therapy. Trimming cost V 6 bases and J 4 bases, with 16 bases left between them. The CDR3 runs 15 residues. The germline gives CDR1 LNHNV, CDR2 YYDKDF (reference sequence). This clone was found a few times. Its matching antigen is unknown. Measured with immunoSEQ multiplex PCR; TCRdb has only the in-frame clones, and not every one. The sample includes about 21,000 clones, approximately 85% seen only once; the top ten take 5% to 6%. V and J are TRBV15 and TRBJ1-3, with TRBD1 as a possible D gene (5 bases). The input for sequencing was PBMCs, taken from a glioma patient treated with radiotherapy, temozolomide or both. The clonotype comes from a man aged 35 to 55 with glioma. The CDR3 sequence: CATSASGLSGNTIYF. The CDR3 DNA is TGTGCCACCAGTGCCTCAGGGCTATCGGGAAACACCATATATTTT.